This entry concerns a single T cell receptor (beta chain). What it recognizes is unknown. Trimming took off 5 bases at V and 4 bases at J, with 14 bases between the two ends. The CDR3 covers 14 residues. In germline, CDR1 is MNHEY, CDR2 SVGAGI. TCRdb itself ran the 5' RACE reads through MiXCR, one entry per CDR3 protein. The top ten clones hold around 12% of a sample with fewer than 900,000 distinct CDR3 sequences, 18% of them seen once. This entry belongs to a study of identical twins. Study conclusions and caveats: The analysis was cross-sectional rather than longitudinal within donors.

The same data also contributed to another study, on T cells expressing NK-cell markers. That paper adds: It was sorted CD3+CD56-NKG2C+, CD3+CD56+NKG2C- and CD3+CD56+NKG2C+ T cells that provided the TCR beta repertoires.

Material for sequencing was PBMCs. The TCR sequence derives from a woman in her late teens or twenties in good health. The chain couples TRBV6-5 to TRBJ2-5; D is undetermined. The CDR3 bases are TGTGCCAGCAGTCCTTCAAGTAACGGAGAGACCCAGTACTTC. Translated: CASSPSSNGETQYF.